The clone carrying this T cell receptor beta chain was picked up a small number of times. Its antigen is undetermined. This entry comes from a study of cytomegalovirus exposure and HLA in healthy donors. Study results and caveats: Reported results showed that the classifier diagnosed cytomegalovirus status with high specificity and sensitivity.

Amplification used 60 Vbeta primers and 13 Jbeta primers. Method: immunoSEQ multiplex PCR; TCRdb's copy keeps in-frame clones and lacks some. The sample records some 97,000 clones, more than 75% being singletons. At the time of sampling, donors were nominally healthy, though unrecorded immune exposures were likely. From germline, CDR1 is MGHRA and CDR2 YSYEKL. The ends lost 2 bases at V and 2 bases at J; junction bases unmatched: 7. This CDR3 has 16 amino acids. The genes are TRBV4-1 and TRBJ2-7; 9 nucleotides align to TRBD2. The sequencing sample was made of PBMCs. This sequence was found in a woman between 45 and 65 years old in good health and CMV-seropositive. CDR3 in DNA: TGCGCCAGCAGCCAAAGAGGGCTAGCGGGACCCTACGAGCAGTACTTC. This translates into CASSQRGLAGPYEQYF.